The clone carrying this TCR beta chain occurred once. This sample stems from a study of cytomegalovirus exposure and HLA in healthy donors. Study-wide context: Within the Caucasian-associated ancestry cluster were 81% of the roughly 400 genotyped donors.

The PCR employed 60 Vbeta primers together with 13 Jbeta primers. Generated by immunoSEQ multiplex PCR, the TCRdb table keeps only in-frame clones and is missing some. The table lists roughly 150,000 clones, 65% to 85% of them singletons. CDR1 and CDR2 from the germline V gene are MDHEN and SYDVKM. This CDR3 is built from 15 residues. V lost 7 bases and J lost 0, with 16 bases in between. The sequence derives from a woman aged 35 to 49 in good health and CMV-seropositive. V usage is TRBV28 and J usage is TRBJ2-7; no clear D gene. The sequencing sample was made of PBMCs. The CDR3 protein is CASTHGSMSSYEQYF. The CDR3, as DNA: TGTGCCAGCACCCATGGTTCCATGAGCTCCTACGAGCAGTACTTC.